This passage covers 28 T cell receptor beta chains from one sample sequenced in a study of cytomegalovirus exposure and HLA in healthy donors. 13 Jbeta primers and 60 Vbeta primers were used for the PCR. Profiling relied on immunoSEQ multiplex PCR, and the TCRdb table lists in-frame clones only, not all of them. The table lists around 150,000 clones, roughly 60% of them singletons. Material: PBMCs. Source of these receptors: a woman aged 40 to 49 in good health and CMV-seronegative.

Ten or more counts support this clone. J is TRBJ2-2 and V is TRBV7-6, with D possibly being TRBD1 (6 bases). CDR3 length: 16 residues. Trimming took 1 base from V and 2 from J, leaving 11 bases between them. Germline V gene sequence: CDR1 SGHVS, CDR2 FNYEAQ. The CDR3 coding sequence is TGTGCCAGCAGCTTAGAGCAGGGGTTTAACACCGGGGAGCTGTTTTTT. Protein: CASSLEQGFNTGELFF. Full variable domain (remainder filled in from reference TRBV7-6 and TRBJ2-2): GAGVSQSPRYKVTKRGQDVALRCDPISGHVSLYWYRQALGQGPEFLTYFNYEAQQDKSGLPNDRFSAERPEGSISTLTIQRTEQRDSAMYRCASSLEQGFNTGELFFGEGSRLTVL.

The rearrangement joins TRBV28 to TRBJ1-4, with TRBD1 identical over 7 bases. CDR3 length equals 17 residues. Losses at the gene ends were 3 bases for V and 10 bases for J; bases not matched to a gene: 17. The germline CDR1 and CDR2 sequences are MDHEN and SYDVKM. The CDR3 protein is CASSFVGIGGVGGKLFF. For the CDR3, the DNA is TGTGCCAGCAGTTTTGTTGGTATAGGGGGCGTCGGAGGAAAACTGTTTTTT.

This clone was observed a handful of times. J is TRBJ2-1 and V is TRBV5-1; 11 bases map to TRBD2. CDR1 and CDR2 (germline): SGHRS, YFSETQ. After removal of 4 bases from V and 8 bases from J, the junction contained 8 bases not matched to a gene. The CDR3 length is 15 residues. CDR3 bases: TGCGCCAGCAGCCTCCGGGTAGCGGGGGGGGATGAGCAGTTCTTC. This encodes CASSLRVAGGDEQFF.

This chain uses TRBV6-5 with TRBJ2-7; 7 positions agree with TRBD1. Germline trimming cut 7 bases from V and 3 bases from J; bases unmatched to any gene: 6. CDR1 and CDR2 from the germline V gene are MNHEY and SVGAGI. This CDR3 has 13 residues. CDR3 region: CASKRTGGYEQYF. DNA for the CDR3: TGTGCCAGCAAAAGGACAGGAGGCTACGAGCAGTACTTC.

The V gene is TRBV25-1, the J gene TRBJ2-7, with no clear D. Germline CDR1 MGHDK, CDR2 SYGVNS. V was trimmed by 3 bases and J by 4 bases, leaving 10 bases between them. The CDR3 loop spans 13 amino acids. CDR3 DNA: TGTGCCAGCAGTGACGTACCGGAGTACGAGCAGTACTTC. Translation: CASSDVPEYEQYF.

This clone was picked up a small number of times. CDR3 region: CASSKEGTLPQHF. The CDR3 nucleotides are TGCGCCAGCAGTAAGGAGGGAACTTTACCCCAGCATTTT. V gene TRBV5-1 combines with J gene TRBJ1-5; no clear D. CDR1 SGHRS and CDR2 YFSETQ come from the germline V gene. V was pared by 5 bases and J by 10 bases, with 16 bases between. The CDR3 length is 13 residues. The full variable domain, rest sourced from reference TRBV5-1 and TRBJ1-5, is KAGVTQTPRYLIKTRGQQVTLSCSPISGHRSVSWYQQTPGQGLQFLFEYFSETQRNKGNFPGRFSGRQFSNSRSEMNVSTLELGDSALYLCASSKEGTLPQHFGDGTRLSIL.

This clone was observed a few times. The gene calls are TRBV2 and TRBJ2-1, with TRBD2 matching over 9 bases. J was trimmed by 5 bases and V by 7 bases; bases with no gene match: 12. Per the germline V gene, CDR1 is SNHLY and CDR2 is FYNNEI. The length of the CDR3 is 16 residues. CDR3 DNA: TGTGCCAGCATCCGTCGGCTAGCGGGGAAGAACAATGAGCAGTTCTTC. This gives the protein CASIRRLAGKNNEQFF.

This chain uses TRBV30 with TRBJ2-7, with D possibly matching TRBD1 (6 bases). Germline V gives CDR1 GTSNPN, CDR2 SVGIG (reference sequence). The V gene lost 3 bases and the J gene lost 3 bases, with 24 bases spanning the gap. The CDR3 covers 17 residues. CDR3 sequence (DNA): TGTGCCTGGAGGGCTTCATACAGGGAAGAGGGATACTACGAGCAGTACTTC. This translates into CAWRASYREEGYYEQYF.

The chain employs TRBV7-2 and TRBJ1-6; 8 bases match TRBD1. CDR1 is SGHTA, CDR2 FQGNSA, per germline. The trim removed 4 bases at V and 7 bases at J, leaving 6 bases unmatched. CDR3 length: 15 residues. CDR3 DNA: TGTGCCAGCAGCTCGTGGACAGGGACAAATTCACCCCTCCACTTT. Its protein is CASSSWTGTNSPLHF. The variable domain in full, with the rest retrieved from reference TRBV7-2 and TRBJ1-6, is GAGVSQSPSNKVTEKGKDVELRCDPISGHTALYWYRQSLGQGLEFLIYFQGNSAPDKSGLPSDRFSAERTGGSVSTLTIQRTQQEDSAVYLCASSSWTGTNSPLHFGNGTRLTVT.

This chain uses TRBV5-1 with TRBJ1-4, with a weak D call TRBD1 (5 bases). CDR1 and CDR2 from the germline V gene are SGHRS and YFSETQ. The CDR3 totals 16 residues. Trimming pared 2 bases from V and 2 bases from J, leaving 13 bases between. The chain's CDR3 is CASSFRQGPTNEKLFF. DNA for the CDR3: TGCGCCAGCAGCTTTCGCCAGGGCCCCACTAATGAAAAACTGTTTTTT. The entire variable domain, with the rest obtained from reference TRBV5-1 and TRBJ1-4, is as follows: KAGVTQTPRYLIKTRGQQVTLSCSPISGHRSVSWYQQTPGQGLQFLFEYFSETQRNKGNFPGRFSGRQFSNSRSEMNVSTLELGDSALYLCASSFRQGPTNEKLFFGSGTQLSVL.

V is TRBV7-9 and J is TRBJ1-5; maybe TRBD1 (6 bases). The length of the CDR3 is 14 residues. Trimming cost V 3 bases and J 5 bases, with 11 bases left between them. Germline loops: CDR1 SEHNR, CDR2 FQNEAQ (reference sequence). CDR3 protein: CASSLGGLHQPQHF. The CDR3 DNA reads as TGTGCCAGCAGCTTGGGGGGGCTCCATCAGCCCCAGCATTTT.

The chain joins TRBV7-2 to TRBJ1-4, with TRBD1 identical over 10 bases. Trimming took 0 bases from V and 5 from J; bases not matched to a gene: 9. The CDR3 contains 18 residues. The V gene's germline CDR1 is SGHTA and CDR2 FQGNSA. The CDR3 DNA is TGTGCCAGCAGCTTAGCCAGGGACAGGGGAGTAGGAAATGAAAAACTGTTTTTT. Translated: CASSLARDRGVGNEKLFF. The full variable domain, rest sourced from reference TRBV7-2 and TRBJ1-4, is GAGVSQSPSNKVTEKGKDVELRCDPISGHTALYWYRQSLGQGLEFLIYFQGNSAPDKSGLPSDRFSAERTGGSVSTLTIQRTQQEDSAVYLCASSLARDRGVGNEKLFFGSGTQLSVL.

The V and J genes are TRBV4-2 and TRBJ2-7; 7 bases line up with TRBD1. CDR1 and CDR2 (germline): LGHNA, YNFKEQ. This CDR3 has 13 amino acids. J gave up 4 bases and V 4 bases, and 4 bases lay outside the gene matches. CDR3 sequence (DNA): TGTGCCAGCAGCCCTCGCAGGGGGTACGAGCAGTACTTC. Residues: CASSPRRGYEQYF.

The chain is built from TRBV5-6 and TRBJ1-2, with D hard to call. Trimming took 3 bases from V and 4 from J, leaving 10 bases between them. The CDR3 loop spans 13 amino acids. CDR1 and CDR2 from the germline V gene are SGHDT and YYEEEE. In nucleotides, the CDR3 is TGTGCCAGCAGCTATAGAGCCTCCTATGGCTACACCTTC. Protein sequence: CASSYRASYGYTF.

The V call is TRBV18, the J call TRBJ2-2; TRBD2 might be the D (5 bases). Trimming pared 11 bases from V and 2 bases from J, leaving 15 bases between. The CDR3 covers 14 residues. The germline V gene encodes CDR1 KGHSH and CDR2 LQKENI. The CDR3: CAGLMNRNTGELFF. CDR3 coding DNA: TGTGCCGGACTCATGAACCGAAACACCGGGGAGCTGTTTTTT. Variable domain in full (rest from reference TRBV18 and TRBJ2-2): NAGVMQNPRHLVRRRGQEARLRCSPMKGHSHVYWYRQLPEEGLKFMVYLQKENIIDESGMPKERFSAEFPKEGPSILRIQQVVRGDSAAYFCAGLMNRNTGELFFGEGSRLTVL.

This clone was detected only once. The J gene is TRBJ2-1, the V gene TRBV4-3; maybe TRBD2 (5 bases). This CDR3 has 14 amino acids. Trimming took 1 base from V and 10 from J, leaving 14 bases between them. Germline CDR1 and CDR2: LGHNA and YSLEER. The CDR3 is CASSQAMGGREQFF. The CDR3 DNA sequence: TGCGCCAGCAGCCAAGCAATGGGCGGGCGCGAGCAGTTCTTC.

The chain's CDR3 is CASKERGLVGTEAFF. CDR3 sequence (DNA): TGTGCCAGTAAGGAAAGGGGGCTGGTAGGGACTGAAGCTTTCTTT. This chain connects TRBV19 to TRBJ1-1; TRBD1 matches at 7 bases. The V gene's germline CDR1 is LNHDA and CDR2 SQIVND (reference sequence). This CDR3 spans 15 amino acids. The J segment lost 5 bases and the V segment lost 7 bases, leaving 13 bases of the junction unmatched.

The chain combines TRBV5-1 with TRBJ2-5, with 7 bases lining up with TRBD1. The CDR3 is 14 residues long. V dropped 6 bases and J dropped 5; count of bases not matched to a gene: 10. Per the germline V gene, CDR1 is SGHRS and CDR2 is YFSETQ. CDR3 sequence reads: CASKPSQGVETQYF. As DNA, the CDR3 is TGCGCCAGCAAGCCGAGTCAGGGGGTGGAGACCCAGTACTTC.

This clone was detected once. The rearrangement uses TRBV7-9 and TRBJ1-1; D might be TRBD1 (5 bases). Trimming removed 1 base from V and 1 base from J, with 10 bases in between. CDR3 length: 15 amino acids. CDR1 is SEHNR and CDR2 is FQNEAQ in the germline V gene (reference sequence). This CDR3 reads CASSLGGGTNTEAFF. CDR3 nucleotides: TGTGCCAGCAGCTTAGGGGGGGGGACGAACACTGAAGCTTTCTTT.

The DNA for the CDR3 is TGTGCCAGCAGCTCCCGGGACAGGGGCTACGAGCAGTACTTC. It yields the protein CASSSRDRGYEQYF. This sequence joins TRBV7-2 and TRBJ2-7, with TRBD1 identical over 10 bases. The CDR3 length is 14 residues. V lost 4 bases and J lost 3; bases outside the gene matches: 3. Looked up from germline, CDR1 is SGHTA and CDR2 is FQGNSA.

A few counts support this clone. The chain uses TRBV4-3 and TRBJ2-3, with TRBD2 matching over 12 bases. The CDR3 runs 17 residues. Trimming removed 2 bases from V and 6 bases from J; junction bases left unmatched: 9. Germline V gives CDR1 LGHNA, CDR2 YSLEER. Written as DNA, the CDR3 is TGCGCCAGCAGCCAATCCGGAGGCCTAGCGGGGGGGGATACGCAGTATTTT. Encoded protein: CASSQSGGLAGGDTQYF.

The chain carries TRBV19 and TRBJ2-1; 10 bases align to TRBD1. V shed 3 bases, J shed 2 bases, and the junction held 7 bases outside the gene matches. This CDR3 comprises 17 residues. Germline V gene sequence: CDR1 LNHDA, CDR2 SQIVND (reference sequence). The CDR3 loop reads CASSILGDRGAYNEQFF. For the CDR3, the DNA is TGTGCCAGTAGTATCTTAGGGGACAGGGGCGCCTACAATGAGCAGTTCTTC.

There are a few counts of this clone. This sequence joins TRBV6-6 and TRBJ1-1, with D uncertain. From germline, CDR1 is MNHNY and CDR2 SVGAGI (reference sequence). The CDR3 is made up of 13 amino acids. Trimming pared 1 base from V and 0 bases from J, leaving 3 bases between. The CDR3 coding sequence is TGTGCCAGCAGTTACTTCGTGAACACTGAAGCTTTCTTT. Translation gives CASSYFVNTEAFF.

The CDR3 spells CASSRQGGSYEQYF. CDR3 DNA sequence: TGTGCCAGCAGCAGACAGGGAGGAAGCTACGAGCAGTACTTC. V gene TRBV27 combines with J gene TRBJ2-7; the D gene is possibly TRBD1 (7 bases). The germline V gene has CDR1 MNHEY and CDR2 SMNVEV (reference sequence). The V gene lost 6 bases and the J gene lost 3 bases, with 15 bases spanning the gap. There are 14 residues in the CDR3.

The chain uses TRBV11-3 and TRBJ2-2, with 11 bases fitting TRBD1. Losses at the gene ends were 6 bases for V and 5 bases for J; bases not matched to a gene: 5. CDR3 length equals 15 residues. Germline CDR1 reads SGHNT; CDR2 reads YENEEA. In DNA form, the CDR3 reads TGTGCCAGCAGGTCCGGGACAGGGGGAACCGGGGAGCTGTTTTTT. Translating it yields CASRSGTGGTGELFF.

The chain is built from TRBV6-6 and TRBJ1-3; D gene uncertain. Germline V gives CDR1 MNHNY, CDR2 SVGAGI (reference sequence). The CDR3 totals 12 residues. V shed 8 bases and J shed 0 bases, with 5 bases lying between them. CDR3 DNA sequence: TGTGCCAGCGGGAGCTCTGGAAACACCATATATTTT. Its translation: CASGSSGNTIYF.

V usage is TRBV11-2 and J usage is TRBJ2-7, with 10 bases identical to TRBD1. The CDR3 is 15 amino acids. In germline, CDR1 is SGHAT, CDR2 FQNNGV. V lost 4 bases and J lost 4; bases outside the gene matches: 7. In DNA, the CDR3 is TGTGCCAGCAGCTCCCTGAGGGACAGGGGATACGAGCAGTACTTC. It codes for CASSSLRDRGYEQYF. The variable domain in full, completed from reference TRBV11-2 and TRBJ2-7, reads EAGVAQSPRYKIIEKRQSVAFWCNPISGHATLYWYQQILGQGPKLLIQFQNNGVVDDSQLPKDRFSAERLKGVDSTLKIQPAKLEDSAVYLCASSSLRDRGYEQYFGPGTRLTVT.

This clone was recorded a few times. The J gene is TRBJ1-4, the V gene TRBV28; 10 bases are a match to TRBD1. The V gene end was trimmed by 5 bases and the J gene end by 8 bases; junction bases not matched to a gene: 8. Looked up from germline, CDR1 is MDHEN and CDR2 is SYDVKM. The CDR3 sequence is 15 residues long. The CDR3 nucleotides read TGTGCCAGCAGTCCTCGGACAGGGGGAAGGGAAAAACTGTTTTTT. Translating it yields CASSPRTGGREKLFF.